This TCR beta chain was sequenced during a study of cytomegalovirus exposure and HLA in healthy donors. V lost 0 bases and J lost 0, with 12 bases in between. The CDR3 sequence is 17 residues long. Germline assignment: CDR1 MGHRA and CDR2 YSYEKL. Of note for this clone: Antigen specificity is unknown.

A multiplex PCR was run with 60 Vbeta primers and 13 Jbeta primers. Sequencing used immunoSEQ multiplex PCR; TCRdb keeps in-frame clones, though not all of them. This table holds 77,000 or so clones, around 76% found once. Study observations and caveats: The number of N-insertions in an Asian-associated ancestry cluster was reportedly below the approximately 700-donor mean in a later analysis. A few CMV-associated chains proved CMV antigen-specific in vitro.

Sequencing input: PBMCs. The J gene is TRBJ2-4, the V gene TRBV4-1; tentatively, D is TRBD2 (6 bases). This receptor was taken from a middle-aged man in good health and CMV-seronegative. The CDR3 bases are TGCGCCAGCAGCCAAGATTCGGGGGTGCTAGCCAAAAACATTCAGTACTTC. It encodes CASSQDSGVLAKNIQYF.